This T cell receptor beta chain comes out of a study of blood T cell repertoires in COVID-19. Participants spanned ages about 18 to 95 years and resided in roughly 22 US areas. Each recovered donor of Cohort 3 presented with two negative PCRs, clearance, or symptom resolution. Clones were read by immunoSEQ multiplex PCR, and TCRdb kept only the in-frame ones, dropping some. The sample has 150,000 or so clones, approximately 79% seen once. V shed 0 bases and J shed 0 bases, with 14 bases lying between them. The germline V gene encodes CDR1 GTSNPN and CDR2 SVGIG (reference sequence). CDR3 length: 16 amino acids.

Material for sequencing was PBMCs or T cells enriched from blood (not recorded which). The sequence came from a woman aged 45-60 years who had recovered from COVID-19. The chain is built from TRBV30 and TRBJ1-2; D might be TRBD1 (5 bases). The CDR3, as DNA: TGTGCCTGGAGTGTACGGAGACAGACCTCTAACTATGGCTACACCTTC. As protein: CAWSVRRQTSNYGYTF.